Below are 20 T cell receptor beta chains sequenced from a single sample in a study of shared clonotypes between healthy human individuals (TCRdb year 2020). Libraries were built with the immunoSEQ multiplex PCR assay. TCRdb obtained this table from immuneACCESS and retained in-frame rearrangements with V and J assigned. These tables miss some clones; where compared with another copy, unresolved V genes account for less than half of the shortfall, and the remainder is unexplained. Recorded for this sample are 490,000 or so clones; over 60% of them occurred a single time. Roughly 13% of the sample is held by the ten biggest clonotypes. Input material: PBMCs. The source of these receptors is a woman aged 40 to 55 in good health. Some clones in this sample may be carry-over from other donors' samples.

This chain uses TRBV5-1 with TRBJ2-5; D is perhaps TRBD1 or TRBD2 (5 bases each). CDR3 length: 16 residues. V lost 0 bases and J lost 5, with 17 bases in between. Germline CDR1 is SGHRS and CDR2 is YFSETQ. CDR3 in DNA: TGCGCCAGCAGCTTGGAAGGCAGCGGCTGGGGGGAGACCCAGTACTTC. Protein sequence: CASSLEGSGWGETQYF.

The table lists this clone with a few counts. The V call is TRBV6-5, the J call TRBJ2-7; maybe TRBD2 (7 bases). The CDR3 is 14 residues long. Germline V CDR1 and CDR2: MNHEY, SVGAGI. The V and J ends lost 2 bases and 6 bases respectively, with 14 bases between them. The CDR3 sequence: CASSYGDTGGEQYF. CDR3 in DNA: TGTGCCAGCAGTTACGGGGACACGGGAGGCGAGCAGTACTTC.

The genes are TRBV5-8 and TRBJ2-7; 11 nucleotides align to TRBD1. This CDR3 region has 16 residues. V trimming: 1 base; J trimming: 2 bases; junction bases outside the gene matches: 5. CDR1 is SGHTS, CDR2 YDEGEE, per germline. DNA for the CDR3: TGTGCCAGCAGCTTGATGGACAGGGGGCATCCCTACGAGCAGTACTTC. The encoded protein is CASSLMDRGHPYEQYF.

This clone was seen a handful of times. The chain has TRBV19 and TRBJ2-6; D call uncertain. Germline V lookup: CDR1 LNHDA, CDR2 SQIVND (reference sequence). V shed 3 bases and J shed 0 bases, with 18 bases lying between them. The CDR3 consists of 19 residues. The CDR3 reads CASSMQGYKGNSGANVLTF. In DNA, the CDR3 is TGTGCCAGTAGTATGCAAGGCTACAAGGGAAACTCTGGGGCCAACGTCCTGACTTTC. The entire variable domain, with the rest obtained from reference TRBV19 and TRBJ2-6, is as follows: DGGITQSPKYLFRKEGQNVTLSCEQNLNHDAMYWYRQDPGQGLRLIYYSQIVNDFQKGDIAEGYSVSREKKESFPLTVTSAQKNPTAFYLCASSMQGYKGNSGANVLTFGAGSRLTVL.

The V and J genes are TRBV14 and TRBJ2-3; 8 bases are a match to TRBD2. The trim removed 4 bases at V and 0 bases at J, leaving 3 bases unmatched. There are 15 residues in the CDR3. Germline V lookup: CDR1 SGHDN, CDR2 FVKESK. For the CDR3, the DNA is TGTGCCAGCAGCCTCCCTAGCGGGAGCACAGATACGCAGTATTTT. Protein: CASSLPSGSTDTQYF.

The chain recombines TRBV5-4 with TRBJ1-2; 9 nucleotides align to TRBD1. V trimming: 1 base; J trimming: 3 bases; junction bases outside the gene matches: 4. The CDR3 is 15 amino acids. The germline CDR1 and CDR2 sequences are SGHNT and YYREEE (reference sequence). The CDR3 region has the DNA TGTGCCAGCAGCTTGTATAGGACAGGGGACTATGGCTACACCTTC. This codes for CASSLYRTGDYGYTF. The variable domain in full, with the rest retrieved from reference TRBV5-4 and TRBJ1-2, is ETGVTQSPTHLIKTRGQQVTLRCSSQSGHNTVSWYQQALGQGPQFIFQYYREEENGRGNFPPRFSGLQFPNYSSELNVNALELDDSALYLCASSLYRTGDYGYTFGSGTRLTVV.

V is TRBV10-1 and J is TRBJ2-3; tentative D call: TRBD2 (5 bases). This CDR3 has 15 residues. Germline V lookup: CDR1 WNHNN, CDR2 SYGVQD (reference sequence). Trimming pared 7 bases from V and 3 bases from J, leaving 17 bases between. CDR3 DNA sequence: TGCGCCAGCATCCCTTCTGAGAGAGGGACAGATACGCAGTATTTT. It yields the protein CASIPSERGTDTQYF.

This clone showed up just once. V usage is TRBV7-6 and J usage is TRBJ2-7, with a possible D match to TRBD1 (5 bases). In germline, CDR1 is SGHVS, CDR2 FNYEAQ. V was shortened by 0 bases and J by 2 bases, with 11 bases between the two germline ends. This CDR3 has 15 residues. The CDR3 protein is CASSLAGEGTYEQYF. The CDR3 region has the DNA TGTGCCAGCAGCTTAGCAGGGGAAGGGACCTACGAGCAGTACTTC.

This chain connects TRBV5-1 to TRBJ1-2; D gene uncertain. Looked up from germline, CDR1 is SGHRS and CDR2 is YFSETQ. The V and J ends lost 0 bases and 4 bases respectively, with 10 bases between them. The CDR3 contains 14 residues. Here the CDR3 reads CASSLELGSYGYTF. CDR3 in DNA: TGCGCCAGCAGCTTGGAGCTCGGGAGCTATGGCTACACCTTC.

This CDR3 is CAIRYDRSSYEQYF. In nucleotides, the CDR3 is TGTGCCATCAGGTACGACAGATCCTCCTACGAGCAGTACTTC. This chain links TRBV10-3 with TRBJ2-7; D possibly corresponds to TRBD1 (5 bases). CDR1 and CDR2 (germline): ENHRY, SYGVKD. The CDR3 has 14 residues. V dropped 6 bases and J dropped 0 bases, with 12 bases sitting between them.

This sequence joins TRBV29-1 and TRBJ2-5; D not certain. The germline V gene has CDR1 SQVTM and CDR2 ANQGSEA. The ends were cut back, 6 bases at V and 1 base at J, with 12 bases in the middle. The CDR3 runs to 13 residues. The CDR3 loop reads CSVRPGPQETQYF. DNA of the CDR3: TGCAGCGTACGACCCGGGCCCCAAGAGACCCAGTACTTC.

The CDR3 region has the DNA TGTGCCAGCAGAATTACACTAGCGGGAGTAGGCGAGCAGTACTTC. Its translation: CASRITLAGVGEQYF. J is TRBJ2-7 and V is TRBV6-6; 11 nucleotides line up with TRBD2. The germline CDR1 and CDR2 sequences are MNHNY and SVGAGI (reference sequence). V was clipped by 6 bases and J by 6 bases; unmatched bases: 10. This CDR3 region has 15 residues.

This chain links TRBV7-8 with TRBJ2-1; D is unresolved. The CDR3 is 13 amino acids. Germline V gene sequence: CDR1 SGHVS, CDR2 FQNEAQ. Between the trimmed V and J ends, which lost 1 base and 2 bases, there was a span of 3 bases. As DNA, the CDR3 is TGTGCCAGCAGCTTAGGACCCTACAATGAGCAGTTCTTC. Amino acids: CASSLGPYNEQFF.

This clone was recorded a few times. The chain links TRBV6-1 to TRBJ2-7, with 11 bases lining up with TRBD2. This CDR3 has 15 amino acids. In germline, CDR1 is MNHNS, CDR2 SASEGT. V lost 4 bases, J lost 3 bases, and 5 bases stayed unmatched. The CDR3 sequence: CASSVSGRGNYEQYF. The CDR3 DNA is TGTGCCAGCAGTGTTAGCGGGAGGGGGAACTACGAGCAGTACTTC.

V usage is TRBV9 and J usage is TRBJ2-3, with 9 bases lining up with TRBD2. The CDR3 is 16 residues long. CDR1 and CDR2 from the germline V gene are SGDLS and YYNGEE. The V gene end was trimmed by 2 bases and the J gene end by 0 bases; junction bases not matched to a gene: 4. Here the CDR3 reads CASSVRLAASTDTQYF. CDR3 bases: TGTGCCAGCAGCGTTCGACTAGCGGCAAGCACAGATACGCAGTATTTT.

This chain joins TRBV9 and TRBJ2-2; no firm D call. This CDR3 is 13 amino acids long. The V and J ends lost 0 bases and 7 bases respectively, with 7 bases between them. Germline assignment: CDR1 SGDLS and CDR2 YYNGEE. In nucleotides, the CDR3 is TGTGCCAGCAGCGTAGTAGCTTTCGGGGAGCTGTTTTTT. Its translation: CASSVVAFGELFF.

The chain uses TRBV28 and TRBJ1-5; D possibly corresponds to TRBD1 (6 bases). This CDR3 spans 12 amino acids. V dropped 8 bases and J dropped 7 bases, with 12 bases sitting between them. The germline CDR1 and CDR2 sequences are MDHEN and SYDVKM. The CDR3 nucleotides read TGTGCCAGCTGGACAGTGGACCAGCCCCAGCATTTT. Its protein is CASWTVDQPQHF. Full variable domain (remainder filled in from reference TRBV28 and TRBJ1-5): DVKVTQSSRYLVKRTGEKVFLECVQDMDHENMFWYRQDPGLGLRLIYFSYDVKMKEKGDIPEGYSVSREKKERFSLILESASTNQTSMYLCASWTVDQPQHFGDGTRLSIL.

V is TRBV25-1 and J is TRBJ1-4; D is ambiguous. CDR3 length equals 16 residues. V was trimmed by 1 base and J by 0 bases, leaving 9 bases between them. The germline gives CDR1 MGHDK, CDR2 SYGVNS. The CDR3 DNA follows: TGTGCCAGCAGTGAATCGACCCTTGCAACTAATGAAAAACTGTTTTTT. This gives the protein CASSESTLATNEKLFF. The variable domain in full, with the rest retrieved from reference TRBV25-1 and TRBJ1-4, is EADIYQTPRYLVIGTGKKITLECSQTMGHDKMYWYQQDPGMELHLIHYSYGVNSTEKGDLSSESTVSRIRTEHFPLTLESARPSHTSQYLCASSESTLATNEKLFFGSGTQLSVL.

This clone was observed a few times. The CDR3 region has the DNA TGTGCCAGCAAAGGAGGTGGCCGCCCCCCAGATACGCAGTATTTT. Protein sequence: CASKGGGRPPDTQYF. The chain couples TRBV28 to TRBJ2-3; tentatively, D is TRBD2 (5 bases). The CDR3 runs to 15 residues. Trimming shortened V by 7 bases and J by 4 bases, and 18 bases separated the two germline ends. Germline CDR1 reads MDHEN; CDR2 reads SYDVKM.

This chain links TRBV21-1 with TRBJ2-5; the table's D call, TRBD2, was not checked against the DNA. TRBV21-1 is a pseudogene segment. The CDR3 is 18 amino acids. In DNA form, the CDR3 reads TGTGCCAGCAGCAAGGGGAGATCAACTAGCGGGATAGGGGAGACCCAGTACTTC. Amino acids: CASSKGRSTSGIGETQYF.